This is a list of T cell receptor beta chains from one sample in a study of OX40 agonist ivuxolimab in advanced cancers. Measured with immunoSEQ multiplex PCR; TCRdb has only the in-frame clones, and not every one. Of over 20,000 clones listed, 65% to 90% are singletons. This specimen was CD4+ or CD8+ T cells sorted from blood, taken in a trial of the OX40 agonist ivuxolimab. All receptors come from an adult with an advanced solid tumor such as melanoma, head and neck, liver or kidney cancer. CDR3s include the opening cysteine and the closing phenylalanine or tryptophan. A D gene is named only where the DNA matches it firmly. Size is stated for part of the rows, as once, few or many counts, or as a class when the clone is expanded.

clone_size j_call cdr3_length d_call v_call cdr3_aa cdr3_nt
NA TRBJ2-1 16 TRBD2 TRBV9 CASSVVPAGQYNEQFF TGTGCCAGCAGCGTAGTTCCAGCGGGGCAATACAATGAGCAGTTCTTC
once TRBJ2-5 13 NA TRBV5-6 CASSPGAPAPQYF TGTGCCAGCAGCCCAGGGGCTCCTGCCCCCCAGTACTTC
once TRBJ2-1 16 NA TRBV13 CASSPSGGSSYNEQFF TGTGCCAGCAGCCCTTCCGGTGGTAGCTCCTACAATGAGCAGTTCTTC
NA TRBJ2-7 14 TRBD1 TRBV9 CASSPWTGGGEQYF TGTGCCAGCAGCCCTTGGACAGGGGGCGGCGAGCAGTACTTC
NA TRBJ2-1 14 NA TRBV4-1 CASSQDSAAYEQFF TGCGCCAGCAGCCAAGATTCGGCAGCCTATGAGCAGTTCTTC
NA TRBJ2-7 14 NA TRBV9 CASSDRQGGYEQYF TGTGCCAGCAGCGACCGGCAGGGGGGCTACGAGCAGTACTTC
NA TRBJ2-3 19 TRBD2 TRBV9 CASSVDAREIWEHTDTQYF TGTGCCAGCAGCGTAGACGCGCGGGAGATTTGGGAACACACAGATACGCAGTATTTT
NA TRBJ2-7 13 NA TRBV9 CASSAGHSYEQYF TGTGCCAGCAGCGCGGGACATTCCTACGAGCAGTACTTC
NA TRBJ2-1 16 TRBD2 TRBV9 CASSASGGLPPDEQFF TGTGCCAGCAGTGCTAGCGGGGGGCTACCCCCCGATGAGCAGTTCTTC
few TRBJ2-3 14 TRBD1 TRBV2 CASREGQGTDTQYF TGTGCCAGCAGGGAGGGACAGGGGACAGATACGCAGTATTTT
NA TRBJ2-5 17 NA TRBV7-3 CASSLSTPFLVQETQYF TGTGCCAGCAGCTTAAGCACCCCTTTTTTAGTCCAAGAGACCCAGTACTTC
NA TRBJ1-2 14 NA TRBV5-1 CASSLGGAWYGYTF TGCGCCAGCAGCTTGGGCGGGGCCTGGTATGGCTACACCTTC
NA TRBJ1-5 13 NA TRBV6-5 CASRARGNQPQHF TGTGCCAGCAGGGCCAGAGGGAATCAGCCCCAGCATTTT
NA TRBJ2-7 16 TRBD1 TRBV9 CASTLGGDRVDCEQYF TGTGCCAGCACCTTAGGAGGGGACAGGGTTGATTGCGAGCAGTACTTC
NA TRBJ1-3 18 NA TRBV19 CASSIDPAVSHSGNTIYF TGTGCCAGTAGTATAGATCCGGCGGTCAGCCACTCTGGAAACACCATATATTTT
NA TRBJ1-1 13 NA TRBV6-5 CASSGPGDTEAFF TGTGCCAGCAGTGGCCCAGGGGACACTGAAGCTTTCTTT
NA TRBJ2-3 20 TRBD2 TRBV12-5 CASGLVIGTSGRAPTDTQYF TGTGCTAGTGGTTTGGTCATCGGGACTAGCGGGAGGGCCCCCACAGATACGCAGTATTTT
NA TRBJ2-3 16 TRBD1 TRBV27 CASRKVGQGSTDTQYF TGTGCCAGCCGTAAGGTAGGACAGGGATCAACAGATACGCAGTATTTT
NA TRBJ2-1 13 NA TRBV12-5 CASALGVKGEQFF TGTGCTAGTGCCCTAGGGGTTAAGGGTGAGCAGTTCTTC
NA TRBJ2-1 12 NA TRBV27 CASSRAGNEQFF TGTGCCAGCAGTCGGGCAGGGAATGAGCAGTTCTTC
NA TRBJ2-5 15 NA TRBV9 CASSVEDGFAETQYF TGTGCCAGCAGCGTAGAAGATGGGTTTGCAGAGACCCAGTACTTC
NA TRBJ2-7 12 TRBD1 TRBV27 CASGQGAFEQYF TGTGCCAGCGGTCAGGGGGCGTTCGAGCAGTACTTC
NA TRBJ2-3 13 NA TRBV2 CASSTGSTDTQYF TGTGCCAGCAGCACCGGTAGCACAGATACGCAGTATTTT
NA TRBJ1-1 15 TRBD1 TRBV4-1 CASSRLRTGRTEAFF TGCGCCAGCAGCCGACTAAGGACAGGGAGGACTGAAGCTTTCTTT
NA TRBJ1-1 11 NA TRBV30 CAWRGGVEAFF TGTGCCTGGAGGGGAGGGGTTGAAGCTTTCTTT
few TRBJ1-5 12 NA TRBV18 CASSGMGQPQHF TGTGCCAGCTCTGGGATGGGACAGCCCCAGCATTTT
NA TRBJ2-7 13 NA TRBV7-9 CASSLIRPYEQYF TGTGCCAGCAGCCTCATTCGTCCCTACGAGCAGTACTTC
once TRBJ2-1 15 NA TRBV6-1 CASSWVRARGGEQFF TGTGCCAGCAGTTGGGTTCGAGCCCGAGGGGGTGAGCAGTTCTTC
NA TRBJ2-3 15 NA TRBV29-1 CSVDNPITSTDTQYF TGCAGCGTTGATAACCCCATTACTAGCACAGATACGCAGTATTTT
NA TRBJ1-2 13 NA TRBV27 CASSLSSGFGYTF TGTGCCAGCAGTTTATCGTCAGGGTTTGGCTACACCTTC
NA TRBJ2-1 13 TRBD1 TRBV29-1 CSVQDREYNEQFF TGCAGCGTACAGGACAGGGAATACAATGAGCAGTTCTTC
NA TRBJ2-7 15 TRBD2 TRBV2 CAYGSWTSGSYEQYF TGTGCCTATGGATCTTGGACTAGCGGCTCCTACGAGCAGTACTTC
NA TRBJ2-1 12 NA TRBV19 CASSIIWDEQFF TGTGCCAGTAGTATAATTTGGGATGAGCAGTTCTTC
NA TRBJ2-2 15 NA TRBV29-1 CSVLGGRGMAGELFF TGCAGCGTCCTGGGAGGCAGGGGGATGGCCGGGGAGCTGTTTTTT
NA TRBJ2-1 15 NA TRBV12-5 CASGNGVGTQVEQFF TGTGCTAGTGGCAACGGGGTGGGGACTCAGGTTGAGCAGTTCTTC
NA TRBJ2-5 15 NA TRBV5-4 CASSLPRGPQETQYF TGTGCCAGCAGCTTGCCCCGCGGGCCACAAGAGACCCAGTACTTC
NA TRBJ2-2 15 NA TRBV19 CASSQGPSNTGELFF TGTGCCAGTAGCCAAGGGCCCTCCAACACCGGGGAGCTGTTTTTT
NA TRBJ2-1 15 TRBD2 TRBV9 CASSVVSGVNNEQFF TGTGCCAGCAGCGTAGTTAGCGGGGTTAACAATGAGCAGTTCTTC
NA TRBJ1-2 14 TRBD1 TRBV28 CASSSGWTGRGYTF TGTGCCAGCAGCTCCGGGTGGACAGGGAGAGGCTACACCTTC
NA TRBJ1-1 13 NA TRBV28 CASSLTMNTEAFF TGTGCCAGCAGTCTAACTATGAACACTGAAGCTTTCTTT
few TRBJ2-2 12 NA TRBV10-2 CASESGPGELFF TGCGCCAGCGAATCTGGCCCCGGGGAGCTGTTTTTT
NA TRBJ2-1 14 NA TRBV6-1 CASSGGPLSDEQFF TGTGCCAGCAGTGGGGGGCCACTCTCCGATGAGCAGTTCTTC
NA TRBJ1-2 13 TRBD1 TRBV6-5 CASTPGQGYGYTF TGTGCCAGCACGCCGGGACAGGGTTATGGCTACACCTTC
NA TRBJ2-3 16 NA TRBV27 CASSSGGLIYTDTQYF TGTGCCAGCAGTTCCGGGGGGCTCATCTACACAGATACGCAGTATTTT
NA TRBJ2-1 15 NA TRBV4-1 CASSQVRTVYNEQFF TGCGCCAGCAGCCAAGTACGAACGGTTTACAATGAGCAGTTCTTC
NA TRBJ1-1 15 NA TRBV15 CATSRDTGGNTEAFF TGTGCCACCAGCAGAGATACGGGGGGAAACACTGAAGCTTTCTTT
NA TRBJ1-4 16 TRBD1 TRBV7-9 CASSLAWTGLNEKLFF TGTGCCAGCAGCTTGGCCTGGACAGGGTTGAATGAAAAACTGTTTTTT
once TRBJ2-7 13 NA TRBV28 CASSLRFAYEQYF TGTGCCAGCAGTCTTCGTTTTGCCTACGAGCAGTACTTC
NA TRBJ1-2 16 TRBD1 TRBV15 CATSGYNRGISYGYTF TGTGCCACCAGCGGCTATAACAGGGGGATCTCCTATGGCTACACCTTC
NA TRBJ2-7 14 NA TRBV27 CASSTLRQAYEQYF TGTGCCAGCAGTACCCTTCGACAGGCCTACGAGCAGTACTTC
NA TRBJ1-1 14 NA TRBV6-1 CASSEDGGYTEAFF TGTGCCAGCAGTGAAGACGGCGGATACACTGAAGCTTTCTTT
NA TRBJ1-2 16 TRBD1 TRBV15 CATSRLRQGDGGGYTF TGTGCCACCAGCAGATTACGACAGGGGGATGGTGGTGGCTACACCTTC
NA TRBJ2-7 13 NA TRBV28 CASSLYGVYEQYF TGTGCCAGCAGTTTATACGGGGTATACGAGCAGTACTTC
once TRBJ2-1 16 TRBD2 TRBV15 CATRSSSGMAYNEQFF TGTGCCACCAGATCCAGCAGCGGGATGGCTTACAATGAGCAGTTCTTC